Shown below are 2 T cell receptor beta chains from a single sample sequenced in a study of blood T cells in healthy people across ages. Primers used in a second PCR of roughly 6 to 11 cycles were a sample-barcoded 5' primer and a J-beta primer mix. MiXCR, run by TCRdb on the 5' RACE reads, gives a single entry per CDR3 protein. The table includes 700,000 to 900,000 distinct CDR3 sequences, 25% to 30% detected once. The sample was also reused in another study, on T cells of mothers and their children.

Sequencing was performed on blood. All receptors come from a boy between 10 and 17 years old in good health.

The rearrangement links TRBV20-1 to TRBJ2-1, with D perhaps being TRBD1 or TRBD2 (6 bases each). Trimming removed 6 bases from V and 0 bases from J, with 21 bases in between. This CDR3 is built from 17 residues. Looked up from germline, CDR1 is DFQATT and CDR2 is SNEGSKA (reference sequence). CDR3 residues: CSAGGQTDYSSYNEQFF. In DNA, the CDR3 is TGCAGTGCGGGAGGACAGACCGACTACAGCTCCTACAATGAGCAGTTCTTC.

The genes are TRBV29-1 and TRBJ2-4; D ambiguous. Looked up from germline, CDR1 is SQVTM and CDR2 is ANQGSEA. This CDR3 is built from 13 residues. Trimming removed 6 bases from V and 7 bases from J, with 16 bases in between. DNA for the CDR3: TGCAGCGTGCCGGTGGTTGGGTCTAACATTCAGTACTTC. Its protein is CSVPVVGSNIQYF.